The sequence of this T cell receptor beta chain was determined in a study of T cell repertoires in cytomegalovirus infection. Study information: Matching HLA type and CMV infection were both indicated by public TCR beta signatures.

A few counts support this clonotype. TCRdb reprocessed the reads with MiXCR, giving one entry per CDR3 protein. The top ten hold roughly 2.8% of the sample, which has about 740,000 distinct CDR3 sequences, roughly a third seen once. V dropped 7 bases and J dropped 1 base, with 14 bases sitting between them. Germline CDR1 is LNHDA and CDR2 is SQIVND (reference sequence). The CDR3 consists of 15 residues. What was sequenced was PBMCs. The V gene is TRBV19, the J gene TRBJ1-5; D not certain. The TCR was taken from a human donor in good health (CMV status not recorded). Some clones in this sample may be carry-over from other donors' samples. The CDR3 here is CASTPTRPSNQPQHF. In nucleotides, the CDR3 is TGTGCCAGTACCCCAACCCGTCCCAGCAATCAGCCCCAGCATTTT. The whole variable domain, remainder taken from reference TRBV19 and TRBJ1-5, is DGGITQSPKYLFRKEGQNVTLSCEQNLNHDAMYWYRQDPGQGLRLIYYSQIVNDFQKGDIAEGYSVSREKKESFPLTVTSAQKNPTAFYLCASTPTRPSNQPQHFGDGTRLSIL.